This TCR beta chain was recorded in a study of blood T cell repertoires in COVID-19. In the authors' workflow: Amplification from reference gene primers served as the basis for estimated nucleated cell counts. Profiled with immunoSEQ multiplex PCR; TCRdb holds only in-frame clones, not every one. V and J calls and clone size are as listed in that table; D and trimming were resolved from the DNA. The table has about 210,000 clones, 82% seen once; the top ten hold 7.8%. Trimming cost V 2 bases and J 2 bases; bases outside gene matches: 1. The CDR3 runs to 16 residues. Per germline, CDR1 LNHDA and CDR2 SQIVND (reference sequence).

Sequencing was done on a sample of peripheral blood. The J gene is TRBJ2-1, the V gene TRBV19, with 12 bases that match TRBD2. The sequence was obtained from a woman in her sixties or seventies with COVID-19, enrolled during active disease. The CDR3 bases are TGTGCCAGTAGTATAACTAGCGGGAGGACCTACAATGAGCAGTTCTTC. It translates to CASSITSGRTYNEQFF. The entire variable domain, with the rest obtained from reference TRBV19 and TRBJ2-1, is as follows: DGGITQSPKYLFRKEGQNVTLSCEQNLNHDAMYWYRQDPGQGLRLIYYSQIVNDFQKGDIAEGYSVSREKKESFPLTVTSAQKNPTAFYLCASSITSGRTYNEQFFGPGTRLTVL.